The source of this T cell receptor (beta chain) is a study of radiotherapy plus CTLA-4 blockade in lung cancer. Findings and caveats of the study: Expansion of tumor-derived TCR clones was observed in blood after radiotherapy plus ipilimumab. In blood, early T cell clone dynamics reportedly predicted response best, together with interferon-beta.

The table came from immunoSEQ multiplex PCR; TCRdb's copy has only in-frame clones and leaves some out. This sample has about 97,000 clones; around 79% occur once, and the top ten carry around 2.7%. CDR3 length: 14 residues. V lost 5 bases and J lost 3; bases outside the gene matches: 4. Per the germline V gene, CDR1 is SGHRS and CDR2 is YFSETQ. As concerns this clone: The antigen is unknown.

This receptor was taken from a human donor with non-small cell lung cancer who had a partial response to radiotherapy plus ipilimumab. Some clones in this sample may be carry-over from other donors' samples. This specimen consisted of peripheral blood, obtained from a patient treated with radiotherapy plus ipilimumab. The chain combines TRBV5-1 with TRBJ2-2, with TRBD1 matching over 7 bases. CDR3 DNA: TGCGCCAGCAGGCGCACAGGGGACACCGGGGAGCTGTTTTTT. The encoded protein is CASRRTGDTGELFF. Full variable domain (remainder filled in from reference TRBV5-1 and TRBJ2-2): KAGVTQTPRYLIKTRGQQVTLSCSPISGHRSVSWYQQTPGQGLQFLFEYFSETQRNKGNFPGRFSGRQFSNSRSEMNVSTLELGDSALYLCASRRTGDTGELFFGEGSRLTVL.